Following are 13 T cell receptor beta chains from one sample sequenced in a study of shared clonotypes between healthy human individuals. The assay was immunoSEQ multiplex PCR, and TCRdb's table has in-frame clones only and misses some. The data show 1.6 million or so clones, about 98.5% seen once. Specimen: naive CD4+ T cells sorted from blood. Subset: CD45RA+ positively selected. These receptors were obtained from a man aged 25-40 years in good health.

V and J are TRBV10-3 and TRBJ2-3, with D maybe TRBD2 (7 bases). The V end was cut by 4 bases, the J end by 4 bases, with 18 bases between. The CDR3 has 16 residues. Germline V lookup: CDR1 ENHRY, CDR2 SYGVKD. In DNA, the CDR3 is TGTGCCATCAGTGTAGAGGACCGCGGGGGCGCAGATACGCAGTATTTT. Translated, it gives CAISVEDRGGADTQYF.

The CDR3 sequence: CAISEYQGYEQYF. In DNA form, the CDR3 reads TGTGCCATCAGTGAGTATCAGGGCTACGAGCAGTACTTC. This chain links TRBV10-3 with TRBJ2-7; D possibly corresponds to TRBD1 (5 bases). CDR1 is ENHRY, CDR2 SYGVKD, per germline. Trimming cost V 1 base and J 3 bases, with 7 bases left between them. The CDR3 has 13 amino acids.

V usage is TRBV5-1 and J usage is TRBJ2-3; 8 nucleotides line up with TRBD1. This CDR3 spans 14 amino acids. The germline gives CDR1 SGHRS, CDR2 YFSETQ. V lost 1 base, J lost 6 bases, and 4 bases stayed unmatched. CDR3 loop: CASSLQGAEDTQYF. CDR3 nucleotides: TGCGCCAGCAGCTTGCAGGGGGCAGAGGATACGCAGTATTTT.

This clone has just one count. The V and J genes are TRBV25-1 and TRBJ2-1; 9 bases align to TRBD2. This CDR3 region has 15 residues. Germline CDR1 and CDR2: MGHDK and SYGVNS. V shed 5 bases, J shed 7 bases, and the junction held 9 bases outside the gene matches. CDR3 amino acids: CASSTPGLAENEQFF. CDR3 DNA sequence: TGTGCCAGCAGTACACCGGGACTAGCAGAGAATGAGCAGTTCTTC. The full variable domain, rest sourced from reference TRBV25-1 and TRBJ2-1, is EADIYQTPRYLVIGTGKKITLECSQTMGHDKMYWYQQDPGMELHLIHYSYGVNSTEKGDLSSESTVSRIRTEHFPLTLESARPSHTSQYLCASSTPGLAENEQFFGPGTRLTVL.

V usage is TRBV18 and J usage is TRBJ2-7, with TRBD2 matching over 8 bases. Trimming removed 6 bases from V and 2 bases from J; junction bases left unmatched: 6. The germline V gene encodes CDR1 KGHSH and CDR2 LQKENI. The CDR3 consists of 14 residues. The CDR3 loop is CASSRGGVTYEQYF. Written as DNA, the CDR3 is TGTGCCAGCTCCCGGGGGGGGGTTACCTACGAGCAGTACTTC.

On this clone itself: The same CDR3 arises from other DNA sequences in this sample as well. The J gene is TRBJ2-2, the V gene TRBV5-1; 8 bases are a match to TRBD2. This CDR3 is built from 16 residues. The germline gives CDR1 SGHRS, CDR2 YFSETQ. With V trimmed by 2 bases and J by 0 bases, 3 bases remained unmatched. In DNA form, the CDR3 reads TGCGCCAGCAGCTTAACTAGCGGCACGAACACCGGGGAGCTGTTTTTT. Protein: CASSLTSGTNTGELFF.

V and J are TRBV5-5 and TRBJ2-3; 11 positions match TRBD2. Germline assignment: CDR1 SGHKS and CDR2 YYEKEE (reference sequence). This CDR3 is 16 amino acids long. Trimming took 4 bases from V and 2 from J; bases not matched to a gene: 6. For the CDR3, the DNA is TGTGCCAGCAGCGAGGGACTAGCGGATTACACAGATACGCAGTATTTT. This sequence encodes CASSEGLADYTDTQYF.

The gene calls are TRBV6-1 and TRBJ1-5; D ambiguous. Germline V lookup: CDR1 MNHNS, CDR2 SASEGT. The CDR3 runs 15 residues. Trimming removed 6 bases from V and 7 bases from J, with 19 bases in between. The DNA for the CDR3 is TGTGCCAGCAGATGGGCGGGCCACGGGATCCAGCCCCAGCATTTT. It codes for CASRWAGHGIQPQHF.

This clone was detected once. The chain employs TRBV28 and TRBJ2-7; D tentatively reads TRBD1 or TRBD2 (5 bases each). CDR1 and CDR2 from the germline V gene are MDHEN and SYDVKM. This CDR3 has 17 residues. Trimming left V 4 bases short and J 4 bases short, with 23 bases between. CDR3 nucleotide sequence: TGTGCCAGCAGTTCCCTGAGGGGCTTTACTGGAACTTACGAGCAGTACTTC. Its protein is CASSSLRGFTGTYEQYF.

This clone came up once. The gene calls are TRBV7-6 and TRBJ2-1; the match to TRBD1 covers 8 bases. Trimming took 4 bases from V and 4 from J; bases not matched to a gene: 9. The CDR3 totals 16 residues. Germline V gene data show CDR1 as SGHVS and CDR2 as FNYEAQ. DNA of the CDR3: TGTGCCAGCAGCTCCAGACAGGGGTGGGGATACAATGAGCAGTTCTTC. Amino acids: CASSSRQGWGYNEQFF.

CDR3 loop: CASSQEVGTNQPQHF. CDR3 nucleotides: TGCGCCAGCAGCCAGGAAGTGGGGACTAATCAGCCCCAGCATTTT. The chain is built from TRBV4-3 and TRBJ1-5, with D possibly being TRBD1 (5 bases). There are 15 residues in the CDR3. Germline assignment: CDR1 LGHNA and CDR2 YSLEER. Trimming removed 3 bases at V and 4 bases at J, with 13 bases between.

CDR3 loop: CATSGLTDTQYF. The CDR3 region has the DNA TGTGCCACGAGCGGTTTAACAGATACGCAGTATTTT. This rearrangement joins TRBV2 to TRBJ2-3; D perhaps matches TRBD2 (5 bases). The CDR3 sequence is 12 residues long. Germline lookup yields CDR1 SNHLY and CDR2 FYNNEI. V was pared by 10 bases and J by 3 bases, with 11 bases between.

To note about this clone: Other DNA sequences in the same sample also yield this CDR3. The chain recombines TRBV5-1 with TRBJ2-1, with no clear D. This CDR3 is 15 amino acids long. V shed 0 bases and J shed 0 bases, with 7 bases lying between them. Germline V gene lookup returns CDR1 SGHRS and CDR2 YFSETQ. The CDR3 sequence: CASSLEGPSYNEQFF. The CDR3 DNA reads TGCGCCAGCAGCTTGGAGGGTCCCTCCTACAATGAGCAGTTCTTC.